Listed below are T cell receptor beta chains from one sample, sequenced in a study of T cells of healthy individuals. MiXCR was run by TCRdb on the 5' RACE reads, yielding one entry per CDR3 protein. Counted here are over 95,000 distinct CDR3 sequences, under 20% occurring once; the ten biggest clones make up about 6.2%. Receptors were obtained from a human donor in good health. CDR3s leave out the opening cysteine and the closing phenylalanine or tryptophan.

TRBV12-3/TRBV12-4	ASSPLARGTDTQY
TRBV20-1	SARDYTLRQGTNEKLF
TRBV5-6	ASSVGLAYNEQF
TRBV3-1	ASSRRTGGISETQY
TRBV29-1	SVMLLGEMNTGELF
TRBV14	ASSPSGIHEQF
TRBV28	ASRWGTYNEQF
TRBV6-5	ASSQTRGGEQF
TRBV3-1	ASSQRGGAEQF
TRBV4-1	ASSQDTGDEKLF
TRBV20-1	SARDPTGPNTGELF
TRBV5-4	ASSTPGTGGDGYT
TRBV6-2/TRBV6-3	ASRTGEGYTEAF
TRBV2	ASRVSSYEQY
TRBV5-1	ASSLEPNREAF
TRBV10-3	AISESRDQPQH
TRBV11-2	ASSPPAYEQY
TRBV19	ASSSDKETQY
TRBV6-5	ASSLRRGSSSYNSPLH
TRBV6-5	ASSPSGTRSYNEQF
TRBV6-5	ASSYHREYGGELF
TRBV15	ATSDGLYNEQF
TRBV28	ASKRIYSNQPQH
TRBV6-5	ASRNQAGGYNEQF
TRBV29-1	SVASAVETQY
TRBV3-1	ASSQEREQETQY
TRBV12-3/TRBV12-4	ASSQGRHRKGGELF
TRBV5-1	ASSSPGTPTDTQY
TRBV6-2/TRBV6-3	ASSYRSGLGFEQY
TRBV29-1	SVVKGGNTEAF
TRBV4-2	ASSQIDRVSLYEQY
TRBV27	ASMDSPYREEQF
TRBV11-2	ASSLNGGRGFLYNEQF
TRBV4-3	ASSQDPGQGADTQY
TRBV28	ASSFGAGQGY
TRBV20-1	SAIGAPGHLGEQF
TRBV13	ASSLGQDQAVMNTEAF
TRBV7-2	ASSLGQSGNTIY
TRBV6-5	ASSPGVGTGESPLH
TRBV19	ATSTGVFDEQF
TRBV5-1	ASSEAGTSTF
TRBV5-1	ASRAGKAGGSYEQY
TRBV5-4	ASSRDRASVTEAF
TRBV20-1	SARFTGSGVYEQF
TRBV3-1	ASSQDLTDTQY
TRBV2	ASSEETGGSATNEKLF
TRBV3-1	ASSQDGTGYGYT
TRBV29-1	SVRQGGSYEQY
TRBV20-1	SARLAGVSYEQY
TRBV7-2	ASSFDSTGSHEQY
TRBV20-1	SANGQGKDEQY
TRBV12-3/TRBV12-4	ASSLYLNYGYT